This TCR beta chain derives from a study of T cell repertoires in cytomegalovirus infection. Germline V CDR1 and CDR2: MNHEY, SMNVEV (reference sequence). CDR3 length: 15 residues. The ends were cut back, 6 bases at V and 5 bases at J, with 19 bases in the middle. Via MiXCR, TCRdb re-called the reads, giving one row per CDR3 protein. The sample lists around 130,000 distinct CDR3 sequences, roughly a quarter occurring once. This clonotype was observed once. The antigen is not known. The source is a human donor in good health (CMV status not recorded). Some clones in this sample may be carry-over from other donors' samples. Sequencing used PBMCs, sequenced either directly or after in vitro stimulation (not recorded which). V and J are TRBV27 and TRBJ2-5; the D is unclear. The CDR3 region has the DNA TGTGCCAGCAGCTGGACCGTTGGTCGATGGGAGACCCAGTACTTC. Translating gives CASSWTVGRWETQYF.